The clone carrying this TCR beta chain occurred once. The data were obtained in a study of blood T cell repertoires in COVID-19. Study-level information: From the United States, Italy and Spain came samples of acute and convalescent COVID-19. T cells, B-cell-depleted T cells, or PBMCs provided the cDNA or gDNA that served as material.

V dropped 3 bases and J dropped 3; count of bases not matched to a gene: 3. The germline CDR1 and CDR2 sequences are SGHTA and FQGNSA. The CDR3 extends over 15 amino acids. Per the authors' pipeline: Researchers report that nucleated cell counts were estimated from reference gene primer amplification. This table comes from immunoSEQ multiplex PCR, and its TCRdb copy is limited to in-frame clones, with some not included. D and trimming come from the DNA, and the V and J calls and clone size come from that table. The sample shows approximately 80,000 clones, around 86% of them seen only once. V is TRBV7-2 and J is TRBJ1-5, with 9 bases fitting TRBD1. Source material: peripheral blood. This clonotype was sampled from an elderly man with acute or convalescent COVID-19. The CDR3 region is CASSFGTGNNQPQHF. Here the CDR3 DNA reads TGTGCCAGCAGCTTTGGGACAGGGAACAATCAGCCCCAGCATTTT.